The entry below gives a single T cell receptor beta chain sequence along with its context. Antigen specificity is unknown. This specimen comes from a study of human T cells and chemical hapten exposure. The wider study: Per-sample TCR yield variability stemmed mainly from small pooled library volume differences.

What the library attached to individual cDNA molecules were unique molecular identifiers. TCRdb ran MiXCR on the 5' RACE reads and lists one entry per CDR3 protein. This table holds roughly 81,000 distinct CDR3 sequences, about 8% found once. Total RNA was isolated from unfractionated whole blood. Notes on the study in general: TCRs exceeding a frequency of 1 in 1000 stayed unchanged under DPC sensitization.

The sequence came from a male donor in good health.

CDR3 DNA sequence: TGCAGTGCTAGATTTAGCGGGGGGGCCGGGGAGCAGTTCTTC. This codes for CSARFSGGAGEQFF. The V call is TRBV20-1, the J call TRBJ2-1; 11 positions agree with TRBD2. The CDR3 is made up of 14 amino acids. With 2 bases clipped from V and 10 bases from J, the junction kept 7 bases outside the gene matches. From germline, CDR1 is DFQATT and CDR2 SNEGSKA (reference sequence).